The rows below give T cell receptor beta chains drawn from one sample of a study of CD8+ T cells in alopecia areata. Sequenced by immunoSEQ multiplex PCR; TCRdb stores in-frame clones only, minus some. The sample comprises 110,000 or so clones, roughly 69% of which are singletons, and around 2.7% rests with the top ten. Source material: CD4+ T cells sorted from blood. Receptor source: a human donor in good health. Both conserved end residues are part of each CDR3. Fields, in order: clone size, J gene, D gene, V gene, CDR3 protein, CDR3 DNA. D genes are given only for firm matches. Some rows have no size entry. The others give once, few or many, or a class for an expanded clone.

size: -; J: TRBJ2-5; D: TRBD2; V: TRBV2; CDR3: CARGLAGPPAQYF; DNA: TGTGCCAGGGGACTAGCGGGGCCTCCGGCCCAGTACTTC
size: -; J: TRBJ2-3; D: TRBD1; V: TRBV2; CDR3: CASSEEWTGGTDTQYF; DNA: TGTGCCAGCAGTGAAGAATGGACAGGGGGAACAGATACGCAGTATTTT
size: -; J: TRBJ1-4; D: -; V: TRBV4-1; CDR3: CASSQERITTNEKLFF; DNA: TGCGCCAGCAGCCAAGAGAGGATAACAACTAATGAAAAACTGTTTTTT
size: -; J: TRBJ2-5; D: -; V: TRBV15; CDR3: CATSTGSPGQETQYF; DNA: TGTGCCACCAGCACAGGATCCCCTGGGCAAGAGACCCAGTACTTC
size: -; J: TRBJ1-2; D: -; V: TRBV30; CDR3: CAWGVSGYTF; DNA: TGTGCCTGGGGGGTCTCTGGCTACACCTTC
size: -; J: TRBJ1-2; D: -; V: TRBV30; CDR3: CAWFSGGYTF; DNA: TGTGCCTGGTTTTCTGGTGGCTACACCTTC
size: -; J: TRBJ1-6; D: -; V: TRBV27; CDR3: CASSLEGVGNSPLHF; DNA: TGTGCCAGCAGTTTAGAGGGTGTAGGGAATTCACCCCTCCACTTT
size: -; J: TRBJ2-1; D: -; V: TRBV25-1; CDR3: CASSDAGTSAFNEQFF; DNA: TGTGCCAGCAGTGACGCCGGGACGTCGGCCTTCAATGAGCAGTTCTTC
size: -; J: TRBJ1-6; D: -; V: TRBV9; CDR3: CASSVVGDSNSPLHF; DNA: TGTGCCAGCAGCGTAGTTGGGGATAGCAATTCACCCCTCCACTTT
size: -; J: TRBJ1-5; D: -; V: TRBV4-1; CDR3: CASSQVFDPEGHQPQHF; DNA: TGCGCCAGCAGCCAAGTCTTTGACCCCGAGGGTCATCAGCCCCAGCATTTT
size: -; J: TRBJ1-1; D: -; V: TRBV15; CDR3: CATSRDNEAFF; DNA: TGTGCCACCAGCAGAGACAATGAAGCTTTCTTT
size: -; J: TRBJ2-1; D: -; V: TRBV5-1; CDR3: CASHLTEGEQFF; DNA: TGCGCCAGCCACTTAACCGAGGGTGAGCAGTTCTTC
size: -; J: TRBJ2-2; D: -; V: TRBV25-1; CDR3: CASSEWGGGKNTGELFF; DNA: TGTGCCAGCAGTGAATGGGGAGGGGGGAAGAACACCGGGGAGCTGTTTTTT
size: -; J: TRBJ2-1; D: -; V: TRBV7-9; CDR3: CASSSLNREQFF; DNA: TGTGCCAGCAGCTCATTAAATCGCGAGCAGTTCTTC
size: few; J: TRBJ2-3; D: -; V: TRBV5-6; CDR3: CASILGGLGGDTQYF; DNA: TGTGCCAGCATCCTCGGGGGCCTAGGTGGAGATACGCAGTATTTT
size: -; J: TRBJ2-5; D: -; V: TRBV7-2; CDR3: CASSSDRRPGETQYF; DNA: TGTGCCAGCAGCTCGGACAGACGCCCGGGGGAGACCCAGTACTTC
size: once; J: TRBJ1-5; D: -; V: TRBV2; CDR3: CASSEQGMGNQPQHF; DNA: TGTGCCAGCAGTGAACAGGGGATGGGCAATCAGCCCCAGCATTTT
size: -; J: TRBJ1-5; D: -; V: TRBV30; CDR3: CAWSAAGGNQPQHF; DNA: TGTGCCTGGAGTGCGGCAGGGGGCAATCAGCCCCAGCATTTT
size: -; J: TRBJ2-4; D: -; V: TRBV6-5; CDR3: CASKRDPKNIQYF; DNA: TGTGCCAGCAAAAGGGACCCCAAAAACATTCAGTACTTC
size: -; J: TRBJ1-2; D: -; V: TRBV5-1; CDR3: CASSSSRDRGYTF; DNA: TGCGCCAGCAGCTCCTCTAGGGACCGGGGCTACACCTTC
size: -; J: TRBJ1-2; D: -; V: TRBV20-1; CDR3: CSAPSGRSYTF; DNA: TGCAGTGCACCCTCGGGTAGGAGCTACACCTTC
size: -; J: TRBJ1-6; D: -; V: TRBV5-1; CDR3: CASSLVSMNSPLHF; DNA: TGCGCCAGCAGCTTGGTCTCTATGAATTCACCCCTCCACTTT
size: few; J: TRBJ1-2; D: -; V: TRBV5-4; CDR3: CASSLPTEARSYGYTF; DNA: TGTGCCAGCAGCCTTCCGACGGAGGCGCGGAGCTATGGCTACACCTTC
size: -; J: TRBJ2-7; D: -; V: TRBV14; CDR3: CASSQDGYEQYF; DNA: TGTGCCAGCAGCCAAGATGGCTACGAGCAGTACTTC
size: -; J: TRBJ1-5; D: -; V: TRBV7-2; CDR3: CASSTGTQPQHF; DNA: TGTGCCAGCAGCACCGGGACTCAGCCCCAGCATTTT
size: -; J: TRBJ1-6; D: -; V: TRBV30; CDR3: CAWSVRGKSPLHF; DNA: TGTGCCTGGAGTGTACGGGGGAAATCACCCCTCCACTTT
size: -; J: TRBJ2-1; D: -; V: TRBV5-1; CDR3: CASSLQSPNEQFF; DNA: TGCGCCAGCAGCCTGCAAAGTCCGAATGAGCAGTTCTTC
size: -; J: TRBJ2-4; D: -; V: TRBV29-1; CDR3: CSVDTQNIQYF; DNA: TGCAGCGTGGACACCCAAAACATTCAGTACTTC
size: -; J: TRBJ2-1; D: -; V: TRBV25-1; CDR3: CASGTGLGNNEQFF; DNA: TGTGCCAGCGGCACAGGATTGGGAAACAATGAGCAGTTCTTC
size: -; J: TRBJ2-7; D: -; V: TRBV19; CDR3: CASSIRTGPGEQYF; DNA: TGTGCCAGTAGTATTCGGACGGGTCCCGGCGAGCAGTACTTC
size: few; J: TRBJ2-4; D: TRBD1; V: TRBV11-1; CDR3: CASSLERGLNIQYF; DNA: TGTGCCAGCAGCTTAGAGAGGGGGCTTAACATTCAGTACTTC
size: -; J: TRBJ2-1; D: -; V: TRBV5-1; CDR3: CASSPDSYYNEQFF; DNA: TGCGCCAGCAGCCCCGACAGCTATTACAATGAGCAGTTCTTC
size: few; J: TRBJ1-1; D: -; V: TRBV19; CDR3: CASSPQRGGNTEAFF; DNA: TGTGCCAGTAGCCCTCAGCGGGGCGGGAACACTGAAGCTTTCTTT
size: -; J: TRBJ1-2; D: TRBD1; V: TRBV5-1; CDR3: CASSLQSDRDSLGYTF; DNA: TGCGCCAGCAGCTTACAATCGGACAGGGACAGCCTAGGCTACACCTTC
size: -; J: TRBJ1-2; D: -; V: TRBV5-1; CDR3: CASSADGPYGYTF; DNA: TGCGCCAGCAGCGCCGACGGTCCCTATGGCTACACCTTC
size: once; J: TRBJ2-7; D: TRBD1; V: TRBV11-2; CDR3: CASGTGSYEQYF; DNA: TGTGCCAGCGGGACAGGCTCCTACGAGCAGTACTTC
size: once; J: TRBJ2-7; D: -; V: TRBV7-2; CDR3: CASSLIGGRYEQYF; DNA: TGTGCCAGCAGCTTAATTGGGGGCAGATACGAGCAGTACTTC
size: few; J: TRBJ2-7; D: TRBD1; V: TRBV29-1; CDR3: CSVGSGQGTYEQYF; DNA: TGCAGCGTTGGGTCGGGACAGGGCACCTACGAGCAGTACTTC
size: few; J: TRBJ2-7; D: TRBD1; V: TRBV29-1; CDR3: CSVLQGVDSYEQYF; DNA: TGCAGCGTCCTACAGGGGGTCGACAGCTACGAGCAGTACTTC
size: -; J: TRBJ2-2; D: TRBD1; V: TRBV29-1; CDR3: CSGRDSGNTGELFF; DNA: TGCAGCGGTCGGGACAGCGGGAACACCGGGGAGCTGTTTTTT
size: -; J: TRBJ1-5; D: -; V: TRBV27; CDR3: CASRTGSQPQHF; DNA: TGTGCCAGCCGAACAGGGTCCCAGCCCCAGCATTTT
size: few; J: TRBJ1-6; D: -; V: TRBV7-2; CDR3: CASSPNAGSPLHF; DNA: TGTGCCAGCAGCCCGAACGCGGGTTCACCCCTCCACTTT
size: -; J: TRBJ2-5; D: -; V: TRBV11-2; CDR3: CASSSQETQYF; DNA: TGTGCCAGCAGCTCACAAGAGACCCAGTACTTC
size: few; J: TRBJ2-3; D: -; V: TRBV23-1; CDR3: CASRGNTDTQYF; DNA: TGCGCCAGCAGGGGGAACACAGATACGCAGTATTTT
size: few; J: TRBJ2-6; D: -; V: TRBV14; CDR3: CASSQDLMTTGDSGANVLTF; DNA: TGTGCCAGCAGCCAAGATCTTATGACTACGGGCGACTCTGGGGCCAACGTCCTGACTTTC
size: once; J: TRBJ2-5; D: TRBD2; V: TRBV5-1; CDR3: CASSPGLAGGQETQYF; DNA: TGCGCCAGCAGCCCGGGACTAGCGGGGGGCCAAGAGACCCAGTACTTC
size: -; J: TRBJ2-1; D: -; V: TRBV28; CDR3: CASSALTDEQFF; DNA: TGTGCCAGCAGTGCCCTTACCGATGAGCAGTTCTTC
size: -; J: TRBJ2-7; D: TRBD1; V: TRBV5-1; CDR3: CASSPGTGTYEQYF; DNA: TGCGCCAGCTCCCCCGGGACAGGAACCTACGAGCAGTACTTC
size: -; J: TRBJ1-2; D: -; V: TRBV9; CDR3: CASSVAVSPYYGYTF; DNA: TGTGCCAGCAGCGTAGCGGTCAGCCCGTACTATGGCTACACCTTC